This T cell receptor beta chain was obtained from a study of OX40 agonist ivuxolimab in advanced cancers. Study-wide background: Patients received ivuxolimab, an agonistic anti-OX40 (CD134) antibody. Patients treated during dose escalation were battling hepatocellular carcinoma, melanoma, renal cell or head and neck cancer.

Clones were read by immunoSEQ multiplex PCR, and TCRdb kept only the in-frame ones, dropping some. The repertoire holds under 60,000 clones, with around nine tenths as singletons. The receptor was derived from an adult with an advanced solid tumor such as melanoma, head and neck, liver or kidney cancer. The sequencing here drew on CD4+ or CD8+ T cells sorted from blood, taken in a trial of the OX40 agonist ivuxolimab.

The CDR3, as DNA: TGTGCCAGCAGCCAATGGTATCGGGTAGAGGGTCCCAAGAACACCGGGGAGCTGTTTTTT. Its protein is CASSQWYRVEGPKNTGELFF. V and J are TRBV4-2 and TRBJ2-2, with D possibly being TRBD2 (5 bases). Germline CDR1 and CDR2: LGHNA and YNFKEQ. The CDR3 totals 20 residues. Trimming stripped 2 bases from V and 1 base from J, with 23 bases between.